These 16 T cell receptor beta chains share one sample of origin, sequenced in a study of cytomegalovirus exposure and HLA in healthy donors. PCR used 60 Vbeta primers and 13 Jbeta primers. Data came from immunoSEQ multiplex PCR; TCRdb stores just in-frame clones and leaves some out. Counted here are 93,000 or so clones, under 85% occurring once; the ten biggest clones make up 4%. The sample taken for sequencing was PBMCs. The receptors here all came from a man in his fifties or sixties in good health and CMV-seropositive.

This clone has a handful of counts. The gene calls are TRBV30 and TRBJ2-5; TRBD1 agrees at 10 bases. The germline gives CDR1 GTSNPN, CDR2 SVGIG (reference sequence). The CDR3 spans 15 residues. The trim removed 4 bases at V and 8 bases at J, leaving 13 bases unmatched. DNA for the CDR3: TGTGCCTGGAAGAGGACAGGGGGACCCCCGGCAACCCAGTACTTC. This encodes CAWKRTGGPPATQYF.

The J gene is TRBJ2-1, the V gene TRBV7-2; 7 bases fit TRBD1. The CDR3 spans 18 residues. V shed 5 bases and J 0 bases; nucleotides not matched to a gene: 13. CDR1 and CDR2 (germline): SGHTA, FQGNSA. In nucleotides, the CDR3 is TGTGCCAGCAGCGGGGGTTGGGTGACAGGGAGCTCCTACAATGAGCAGTTCTTC. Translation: CASSGGWVTGSSYNEQFF.

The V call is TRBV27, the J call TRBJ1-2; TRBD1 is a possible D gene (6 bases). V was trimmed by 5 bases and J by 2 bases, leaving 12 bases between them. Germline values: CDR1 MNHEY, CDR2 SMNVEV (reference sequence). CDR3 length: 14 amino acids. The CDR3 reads CASSQSQGNYGYTF. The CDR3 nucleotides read TGTGCCAGCAGTCAATCCCAGGGGAACTATGGCTACACCTTC.

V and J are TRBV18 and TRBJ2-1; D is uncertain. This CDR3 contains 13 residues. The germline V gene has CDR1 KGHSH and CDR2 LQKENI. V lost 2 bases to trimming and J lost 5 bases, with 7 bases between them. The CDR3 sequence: CASSPGRDNEQFF. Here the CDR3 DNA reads TGTGCCAGCTCACCAGGTCGAGACAATGAGCAGTTCTTC.

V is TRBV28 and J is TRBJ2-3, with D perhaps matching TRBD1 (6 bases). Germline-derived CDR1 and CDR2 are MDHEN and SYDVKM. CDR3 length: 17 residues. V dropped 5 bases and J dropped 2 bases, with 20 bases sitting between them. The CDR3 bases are TGTGCCAGCAGTCCCTGGGGGCTAGCCAAGATCACAGATACGCAGTATTTT. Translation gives CASSPWGLAKITDTQYF.

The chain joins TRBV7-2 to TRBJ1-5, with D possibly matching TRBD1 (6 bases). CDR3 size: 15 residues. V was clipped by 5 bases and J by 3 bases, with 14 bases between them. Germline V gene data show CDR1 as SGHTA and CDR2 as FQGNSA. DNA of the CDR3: TGTGCCAGCAGCCCAGGGGTTAGTCCCAATCAGCCCCAGCATTTT. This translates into CASSPGVSPNQPQHF.

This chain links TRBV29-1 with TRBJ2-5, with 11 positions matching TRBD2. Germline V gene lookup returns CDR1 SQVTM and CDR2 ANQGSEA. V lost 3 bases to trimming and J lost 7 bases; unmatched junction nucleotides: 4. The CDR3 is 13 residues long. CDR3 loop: CSVETSGKGTQYF. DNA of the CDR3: TGCAGCGTTGAGACTAGCGGGAAGGGGACCCAGTACTTC.

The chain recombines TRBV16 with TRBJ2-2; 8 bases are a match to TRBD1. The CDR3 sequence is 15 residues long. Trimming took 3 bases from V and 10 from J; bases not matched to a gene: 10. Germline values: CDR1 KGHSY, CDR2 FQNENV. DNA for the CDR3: TGTGCCAGCAGCCAGACTGGGACAGGCTTGCCGGAGCTGTTTTTT. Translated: CASSQTGTGLPELFF.

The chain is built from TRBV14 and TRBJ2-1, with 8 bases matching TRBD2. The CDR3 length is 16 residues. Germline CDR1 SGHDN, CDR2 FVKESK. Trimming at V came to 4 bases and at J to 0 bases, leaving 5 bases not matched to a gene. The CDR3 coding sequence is TGTGCCAGCAGCCTAAAGCGGGGGAGCTCCTACAATGAGCAGTTCTTC. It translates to CASSLKRGSSYNEQFF.

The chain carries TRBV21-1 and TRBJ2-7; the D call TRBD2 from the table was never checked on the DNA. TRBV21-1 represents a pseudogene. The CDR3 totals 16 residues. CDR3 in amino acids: CASSKCGGGLCYEQYF. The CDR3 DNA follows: TGTGCCAGCAGCAAATGCGGGGGGGGTCTTTGCTACGAGCAGTACTTC.

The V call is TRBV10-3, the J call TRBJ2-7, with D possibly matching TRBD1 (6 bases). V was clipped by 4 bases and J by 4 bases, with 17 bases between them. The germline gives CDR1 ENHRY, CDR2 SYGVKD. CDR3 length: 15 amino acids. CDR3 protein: CAISGQGTRIYEQYF. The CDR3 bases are TGTGCCATCAGTGGGCAGGGGACAAGAATTTACGAGCAGTACTTC.

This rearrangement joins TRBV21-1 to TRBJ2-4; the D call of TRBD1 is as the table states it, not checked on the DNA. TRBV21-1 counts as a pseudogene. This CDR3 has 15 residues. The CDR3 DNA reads TGTGCCAGCAGCAAGTACCGGGACAGTAAAAACATTCAGTACTTC. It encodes CASSKYRDSKNIQYF.

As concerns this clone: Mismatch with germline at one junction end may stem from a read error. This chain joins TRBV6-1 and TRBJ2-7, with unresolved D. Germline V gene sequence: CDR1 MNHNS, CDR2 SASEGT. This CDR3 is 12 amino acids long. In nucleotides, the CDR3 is TGTGCCAGCAGTTCCCCCTCCGACGAGCAGTACTTC. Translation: CASSSPSDEQYF.

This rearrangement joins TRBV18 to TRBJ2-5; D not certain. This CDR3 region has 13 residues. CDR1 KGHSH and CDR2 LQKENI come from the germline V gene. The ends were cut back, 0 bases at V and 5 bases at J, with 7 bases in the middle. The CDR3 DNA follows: TGTGCCAGCTCACCACCAGGAGACGAGACCCAGTACTTC. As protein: CASSPPGDETQYF.

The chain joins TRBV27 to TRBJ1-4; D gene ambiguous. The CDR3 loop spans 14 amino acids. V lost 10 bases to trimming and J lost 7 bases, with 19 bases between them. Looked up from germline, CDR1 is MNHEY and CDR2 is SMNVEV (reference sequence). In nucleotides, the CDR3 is TGTGCCAACTGGAGGCGGAGGGCGGGTGAAAAACTGTTTTTT. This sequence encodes CANWRRRAGEKLFF.

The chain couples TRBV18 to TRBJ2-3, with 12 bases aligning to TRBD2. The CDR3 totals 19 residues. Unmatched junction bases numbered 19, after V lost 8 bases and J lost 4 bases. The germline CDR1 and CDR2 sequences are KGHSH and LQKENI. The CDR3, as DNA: TGTGCCAGCAGTTCAGGACTAGCGGGGACGAGAGTCGGCGCAGATACGCAGTATTTT. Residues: CASSSGLAGTRVGADTQYF.